Listed below are T cell receptor beta chains from one sample, sequenced in a study of blood T cell repertoires in COVID-19. Libraries were prepared by immunoSEQ multiplex PCR; TCRdb keeps only in-frame clonotypes and omits some of them. Here the sample spans around 100,000 clones, around 79% being singletons. Source material: peripheral blood. The origin of the receptors is a man in his 70s with active or convalescent COVID-19. The CDR3 runs from the conserved cysteine through the conserved F or W. The D gene is left open where the match is weak. Clone size is shown for a subset of rows, as once, few, many or a class of expanded clone.

D | size | J | V | length | DNA | CDR3
NA | NA | TRBJ1-4 | TRBV7-9 | 18 | TGTGCCAGCAGCTTATTCCGGGATTCTAAGCGGACTAATGAAAAACTGTTTTTT | CASSLFRDSKRTNEKLFF
TRBD1 | NA | TRBJ2-3 | TRBV5-4 | 15 | TGTGCCAGCAGCCCAGGGGGCCCTAGCACAGATACGCAGTATTTT | CASSPGGPSTDTQYF
NA | NA | TRBJ2-3 | TRBV6-5 | 14 | TGTGCCAGCAGTTACTCCCTTGTGAGAGATACGCAGTATTTT | CASSYSLVRDTQYF
TRBD1 | NA | TRBJ2-3 | TRBV25-1 | 16 | TGTGCCAGCAGTGACCCGACAGGGGGGACCACAGATACGCAGTATTTT | CASSDPTGGTTDTQYF
TRBD2 | once | TRBJ2-1 | TRBV6-1 | 16 | TGTGCCAGCAGTGTAGGACTAGCGGCTATGGGAAATGAGCAGTTCTTC | CASSVGLAAMGNEQFF
NA | NA | TRBJ2-7 | TRBV6-5 | 13 | TGTGCCAGCAGAGGAAGGGGAAACTACGAGCAGTACTTC | CASRGRGNYEQYF
NA | few | TRBJ1-2 | TRBV2 | 14 | TGTGCCAGCAGTGAGGGGCAGGGGAACTATGGCTACACCTTC | CASSEGQGNYGYTF
TRBD2 | NA | TRBJ2-3 | TRBV27 | 14 | TGTGCCAGCAGTTTGGGACTAGCGGGGGGTACGCAGTATTTT | CASSLGLAGGTQYF
TRBD2 | NA | TRBJ2-5 | TRBV15 | 16 | TGTGCCACCAGCAAACTAGCGGGAGGGCCAGGGGAGACCCAGTACTTC | CATSKLAGGPGETQYF
NA | few | TRBJ1-1 | TRBV3-1/TRBV3-2 | 13 | TGTGCCAGCAGCCCTGGACTCGCTTTGGGGGCTTTCTTT | CASSPGLALGAFF
NA | NA | TRBJ2-1 | TRBV6-1 | 16 | TGTGCCAGCAGTGAGGACCGGGGTAAGTCCTACAATGAGCAGTTCTTC | CASSEDRGKSYNEQFF
NA | NA | TRBJ1-1 | TRBV6-4 | 17 | TGTGCCAGCAGTGGGACGGGATCGGGGGGTAGGTACACTGAAGCTTTCTTT | CASSGTGSGGRYTEAFF
NA | NA | TRBJ1-1 | TRBV5-1 | 13 | TGCGCCAGCAGCTTGGACAGAGAAACTGAAGCTTTCTTT | CASSLDRETEAFF
TRBD1 | NA | TRBJ1-2 | TRBV29-1 | 13 | TGCAGCGTCGACCGTCAGGGGGCGAGAGGCTACACCTTC | CSVDRQGARGYTF
TRBD2 | once | TRBJ2-7 | TRBV2 | 14 | TGTGCCAGATTTTTGAAGGGACCCGGGGGGGAGCAGTACTTC | CARFLKGPGGEQYF
TRBD1 | NA | TRBJ1-1 | TRBV5-1 | 14 | TGCGCCAGCAGCCCACAGGGGGCGTTTACTGAAGCTTTCTTT | CASSPQGAFTEAFF
NA | NA | TRBJ1-1 | TRBV30 | 16 | TGTGCCTGGAGTGTACCCGGTGTTTCGATGAACACTGAAGCTTTCTTT | CAWSVPGVSMNTEAFF
TRBD1 | NA | TRBJ2-1 | TRBV4-1 | 13 | TGCGCCAGCAGCCAAGATATCGCAGGGGGGCAGTTCTTC | CASSQDIAGGQFF
NA | NA | TRBJ1-5 | TRBV3-1/TRBV3-2 | 12 | TGTGCCAGCAGCCAACTCCATCAGCCCCAGCATTTT | CASSQLHQPQHF
NA | NA | TRBJ2-2 | TRBV19 | 14 | TGTGCCGGGAGACAGGCGACGAACACCGGGGAGCTGTTTTTT | CAGRQATNTGELFF
NA | few | TRBJ2-2 | TRBV21-1 | 17 | TGTGCCAGCAGCAAAGGAAAAGGGGCAACGAACACCGGGGAGCTGTTTTTT | CASSKGKGATNTGELFF
TRBD2 | NA | TRBJ2-7 | TRBV28 | 15 | TGTGCCAGCATCTCGACTAGCGGGAGACGCGGCGAGCAGTACTTC | CASISTSGRRGEQYF
NA | NA | TRBJ2-1 | TRBV7-9 | 15 | TGTGCCAGCAGCTTGAGGGTTAGCTCCTACAATGAGCAGTTCTTC | CASSLRVSSYNEQFF
TRBD2 | NA | TRBJ2-5 | TRBV28 | 14 | TGTGCCAGCAGCACGACTAGCTGGGATCGGACCCAGTACTTC | CASSTTSWDRTQYF
TRBD1 | NA | TRBJ1-1 | TRBV29-1 | 12 | TGCAGCGTGGGACAGCTGAACACTGAAGCTTTCTTT | CSVGQLNTEAFF
NA | NA | TRBJ2-6 | TRBV5-1 | 15 | TGCGCCAGCAGCTTACAGGAAACCGGGGCCAACGTCCTGACTTTC | CASSLQETGANVLTF
NA | once | TRBJ1-1 | TRBV5-6 | 16 | TGTGCCAGCAGCTTGGTTTCAGGGCTAGGGGTCACTGAAGCTTTCTTT | CASSLVSGLGVTEAFF
TRBD1 | NA | TRBJ1-5 | TRBV19 | 16 | TGTGCCAGTAGTATCCCAGGGGGCTTTAGCAATCAGCCCCAGCATTTT | CASSIPGGFSNQPQHF
TRBD1 | NA | TRBJ1-2 | TRBV12-5 | 17 | TGTGCTAGTGGTTCCCCCGCCACAGGGGGAGCTAACTATGGCTACACCTTC | CASGSPATGGANYGYTF
NA | NA | TRBJ2-3 | TRBV5-1 | 13 | TGCGCCAGCAGCGACGGACAAGCAGATACGCAGTATTTT | CASSDGQADTQYF
TRBD1 | NA | TRBJ1-5 | TRBV10-3 | 13 | TGTGCCATCAGGCAGGGGGACGGTCAGCCCCAGCATTTT | CAIRQGDGQPQHF
NA | NA | TRBJ2-7 | TRBV10-1 | 14 | TGCGCCAGCAGTGAACGGGATTCACACCACGAGCAGTACTTC | CASSERDSHHEQYF
NA | NA | TRBJ1-4 | TRBV18 | 14 | TGTGCCAGCTCACAGGGGGACCCAGGTGAAAAACTGTTTTTT | CASSQGDPGEKLFF
TRBD1 | NA | TRBJ1-3 | TRBV5-1 | 14 | TGCGCCAGCAGCCCCGACAGGGGCGGAAACACCATATATTTT | CASSPDRGGNTIYF
TRBD2 | NA | TRBJ2-1 | TRBV3-1/TRBV3-2 | 14 | TGTGCCAGCAGCCAAGCGGGAGGGGGCAATGAGCAGTTCTTC | CASSQAGGGNEQFF
NA | NA | TRBJ2-5 | TRBV5-1 | 14 | TGCGCCAGCAGCTTGGTATCCGTCCAAGAGACCCAGTACTTC | CASSLVSVQETQYF
NA | NA | TRBJ2-4 | TRBV28 | 13 | TGTGCCAGCAGTTTAGACAGCCTAAACATTCAGTACTTC | CASSLDSLNIQYF
TRBD1 | NA | TRBJ1-2 | TRBV5-1 | 14 | TGCGCCAGCAGCTTCGGCCAGGGGGAGAATGGCTACACCTTC | CASSFGQGENGYTF
TRBD2 | NA | TRBJ2-5 | TRBV14 | 14 | TGTGCCAGCAGCCGCCTTAGCGGGGAAGAGACCCAGTACTTC | CASSRLSGEETQYF
NA | NA | TRBJ1-2 | TRBV25-1 | 12 | TGTGCCAGCAGTGAAGAGATCTATGGCTACACCTTC | CASSEEIYGYTF
NA | NA | TRBJ1-2 | TRBV5-1 | 16 | TGCGCCAGCAGCCCGGATGGGCAACAGGTCCGTGCCGGCTACACCTTC | CASSPDGQQVRAGYTF
NA | NA | TRBJ2-3 | TRBV28 | 15 | TGTGCCAGCAGTTTAAGGCAGGGCCATCCAGATACGCAGTATTTT | CASSLRQGHPDTQYF
NA | NA | TRBJ1-2 | TRBV12-3/TRBV12-4 | 12 | TGTGCCAGCAGTTTCTATAACTATGGCTACACCTTC | CASSFYNYGYTF
NA | NA | TRBJ2-1 | TRBV6-6 | 16 | TGTGCCAGCAGCACCCCGTCTAGCAACCTCGGGAATGAGCAGTTCTTC | CASSTPSSNLGNEQFF
NA | NA | TRBJ1-2 | TRBV27 | 15 | TGTGCCAGCAGGGATCCAGGGAAAAATAACTATGGCTACACCTTC | CASRDPGKNNYGYTF
NA | NA | TRBJ1-2 | TRBV15 | 12 | TGTGCCACCAGCGGCGAGGGCAGGGGCTACACCTTC | CATSGEGRGYTF
NA | NA | TRBJ2-5 | TRBV19 | 13 | TGTGCCAGTAGTATAGATAGCGACGAGACCCAGTACTTC | CASSIDSDETQYF
NA | NA | TRBJ2-6 | TRBV7-9 | 16 | TGTGCCAGCAGCTCCCCACAGGGTAGTGGGGCCAACGTCCTGACTTTC | CASSSPQGSGANVLTF
TRBD1 | NA | TRBJ2-2 | TRBV7-7 | 15 | TGTGCCAGCAGCCTCGGACAGGAGAACACCGGGGAGCTGTTTTTT | CASSLGQENTGELFF
TRBD1 | NA | TRBJ1-6 | TRBV27 | 14 | TGTGCCAGCAGGGGGACAGCTCTTAATTCACCCCTCCACTTT | CASRGTALNSPLHF
NA | NA | TRBJ1-1 | TRBV11-2 | 12 | TGTGCCAGCAGCTTAGGGGGCATTGAAGCTTTCTTT | CASSLGGIEAFF